The rows below give T cell receptor beta chains drawn from one sample of a study of blood T cell repertoires in COVID-19. TCRdb keeps only in-frame clones here, not all; method: immunoSEQ multiplex PCR. The sample yields 75,000 to 80,000 clones, roughly 85% seen once. Sequencing was done on a sample of peripheral blood. Receptors were obtained from a human donor in a cohort sampled during active COVID-19. The conserved cysteine and the conserved F or W are not part of the CDR3 here.

CDR3,V,length
ASSLDRETQY,TRBV12-3/TRBV12-4,10
ASSLTSIDTQY,TRBV5-1,11
AWSVPTSGDNEQF,TRBV30,13
ASSLYSTDTQY,TRBV5-6,11
ASSPRTGKNYGYT,TRBV19,13
ASSSTGLYGYT,TRBV6-4,11
ASSLLAQSGNTIY,TRBV28,13
ASSLDSTYGYT,TRBV28,11
ASSLAASGTTDTQY,TRBV5-1,14
ASSPPGQSNNEQF,TRBV7-9,13
ASSTASTDTQY,TRBV9,11
ASATSGGQDTQY,TRBV5-1,12
AWSGGEGQPQH,TRBV30,11
ASRVAGGIQETQY,TRBV2,13
ASMGSSGGLYEQY,TRBV6-5,13
ASRGTSLGENTDTQY,TRBV13,15
ATRQRSYEQY,TRBV10-3,10
ASSPLGTGNSEQY,TRBV18,13
ASSPQWATVTYEQY,TRBV27,14
ASSLDTGAHGEAF,TRBV5-1,13
ASRSGQSTDTQY,TRBV5-4,12
ASSLYRQPYEQY,TRBV6-5,12
ASSQDGAPRETQY,TRBV7-2,13
AISDSNRGYQPQH,TRBV10-3,13
ASSLATGPLIGANVLT,TRBV27,16
ASSLIGKNIQY,TRBV5-1,11
ASSQTGQVNGYT,TRBV6-2/TRBV6-3,12
ASSIRAGISYEQY,TRBV19,13
SASGSGSKDNEQF,TRBV20-1,13
ASSARFGYT,TRBV5-6,9
ASSQLSTGNTIY,TRBV6-2/TRBV6-3,12
ASKGARFNEKLF,TRBV19,12
ASSLDRGLERGPPF,TRBV18,14
ASSTVAGLDTQY,TRBV11-3,12
ASSPDSIISGANVLT,TRBV18,15
ASSPTGRGSTDTQY,TRBV7-6,14
ASSRETGEGGYT,TRBV5-4,12